This passage covers 25 T cell receptor beta chains from one sample sequenced in a study of blood T cell repertoires in COVID-19. Sequenced by immunoSEQ multiplex PCR; TCRdb stores in-frame clones only, minus some. The table shows more than 300,000 clones, with more than 75% occurring only once. The sequenced material came from PBMCs or T cells enriched from blood (not recorded which). The receptors originated from a man aged 35 to 55 in a cohort exposed to, infected with or recovered from COVID-19 (not recorded which).

This chain links TRBV27 with TRBJ1-4; D gene unclear. The CDR3 covers 15 residues. CDR1 and CDR2 from the germline V gene are MNHEY and SMNVEV (reference sequence). V shed 5 bases and J shed 0 bases, with 10 bases lying between them. Here the CDR3 DNA reads TGTGCCAGCAGTCCCATGACTGCAACTAATGAAAAACTGTTTTTT. Translated: CASSPMTATNEKLFF.

The chain couples TRBV2 to TRBJ2-2, with 7 positions matching TRBD1. The CDR3 has 13 residues. V lost 4 bases to trimming and J lost 5 bases; unmatched junction nucleotides: 1. CDR1 is SNHLY and CDR2 is FYNNEI in the germline V gene. The CDR3 loop reads CASSGQGTGELFF. The CDR3 DNA sequence: TGTGCCAGCAGTGGACAGGGTACCGGGGAGCTGTTTTTT.

Turning to this clone: This specimen includes other DNA sequences encoding the same CDR3. V usage is TRBV18 and J usage is TRBJ2-3, with 10 bases matching TRBD1. CDR3 length equals 14 residues. The germline CDR1 and CDR2 sequences are KGHSH and LQKENI. V gave up 3 bases and J gave up 4 bases; unmatched junction bases: 1. CDR3 sequence: CASSPGQGSDTQYF. The DNA for the CDR3 is TGTGCCAGCTCACCGGGACAGGGGTCAGATACGCAGTATTTT.

V usage is TRBV19 and J usage is TRBJ2-2, with 16 nucleotides matching TRBD2. Germline V lookup: CDR1 LNHDA, CDR2 SQIVND (reference sequence). V was pared by 7 bases and J by 5 bases, with 7 bases of the junction left unmatched. The CDR3 has 17 residues. The chain's CDR3 is CASTSGLAGGRTGELFF. The CDR3, as DNA: TGTGCCAGTACCTCGGGACTAGCGGGAGGGAGGACCGGGGAGCTGTTTTTT.

The chain employs TRBV3-1 (or the pseudogene TRBV3-2) and TRBJ1-5, with 8 bases identical to TRBD1. The V and J ends lost 4 bases and 11 bases, in that order; junction bases with no gene match: 7. Germline values: CDR1 LGHDT, CDR2 YNNKEL (reference sequence). The CDR3 is 13 residues long. CDR3 region: CASSPQGAQAQHF. CDR3 nucleotide sequence: TGTGCCAGCAGCCCCCAGGGGGCCCAGGCCCAGCATTTT.

The chain joins TRBV3-1 (or the pseudogene TRBV3-2) to TRBJ2-4; maybe TRBD1 (6 bases). Germline CDR1 LGHDT, CDR2 YNNKEL (reference sequence). V shed 5 bases and J shed 1 base, with 9 bases lying between them. The CDR3 extends over 14 amino acids. In DNA, the CDR3 is TGTGCCAGCAGCGCGCAGGGGGCCAAAAACATTCAGTACTTC. This gives the protein CASSAQGAKNIQYF.

The genes are TRBV3-1 (or the pseudogene TRBV3-2) and TRBJ2-5, with 12 bases lining up with TRBD2. The CDR3 runs 16 residues. Germline-derived CDR1 and CDR2 are LGHDT and YNNKEL (reference sequence). With V trimmed by 3 bases and J by 4 bases, 6 bases remained unmatched. The CDR3 loop is CASSHTTSGSPETQYF. CDR3 bases: TGTGCCAGCAGCCATACGACTAGCGGGAGCCCAGAGACCCAGTACTTC.

The chain links TRBV6-5 to TRBJ1-5; D remains unclear. V was clipped by 6 bases and J by 0 bases, with 6 bases between them. CDR1 is MNHEY and CDR2 is SVGAGI in the germline V gene. This CDR3 contains 13 residues. The CDR3 loop reads CASRQNSNQPQHF. The CDR3, as DNA: TGTGCCAGCAGGCAGAATAGCAATCAGCCCCAGCATTTT.

V is TRBV10-1 and J is TRBJ2-2; 14 nucleotides line up with TRBD2. Germline assignment: CDR1 WNHNN and CDR2 SYGVQD (reference sequence). Trimming cost V 6 bases and J 2 bases; bases outside gene matches: 8. The CDR3 is made up of 18 amino acids. In nucleotides, the CDR3 is TGCGCCAGCAGCCGAGGACTAGCGGGAGGAGCTAACACCGGGGAGCTGTTTTTT. This sequence encodes CASSRGLAGGANTGELFF.

This rearrangement joins TRBV24-1 to TRBJ2-3, with 9 bases matching TRBD1. V gave up 2 bases and J gave up 0 bases; unmatched junction bases: 2. This CDR3 contains 16 residues. Per the germline V gene, CDR1 is KGHDR and CDR2 is SFDVKD. Here the CDR3 reads CATSDSGTGSTDTQYF. Here the CDR3 DNA reads TGTGCCACCAGTGATTCGGGGACAGGGAGCACAGATACGCAGTATTTT.

The V call is TRBV6-5, the J call TRBJ1-4; 7 bases are shared with TRBD1. Germline V lookup: CDR1 MNHEY, CDR2 SVGAGI. The CDR3 covers 14 residues. The ends lost 2 bases at V and 7 bases at J; junction bases unmatched: 4. The DNA of the CDR3 is TGTGCCAGCAGTTACCGCAGGGGGAGTGAAAAACTGTTTTTT. Protein product: CASSYRRGSEKLFF.

The chain employs TRBV25-1 and TRBJ2-7, with 14 positions matching TRBD2. V lost 4 bases to trimming and J lost 3 bases; unmatched junction nucleotides: 11. Germline CDR1 MGHDK, CDR2 SYGVNS. The CDR3 extends over 18 amino acids. In nucleotides, the CDR3 is TGTGCCAGCAGTGTGGGACTAGCGGGAGTAGTATTTATCTACGAGCAGTACTTC. Amino acid sequence: CASSVGLAGVVFIYEQYF.

The CDR3: CASSRQGAGMNTEAFF. The CDR3 DNA is TGTGCCAGCAGCAGACAGGGGGCTGGAATGAACACTGAAGCTTTCTTT. The V gene is TRBV7-2, the J gene TRBJ1-1; 10 bases match TRBD1. J was trimmed by 0 bases and V by 5 bases; bases with no gene match: 6. The CDR3 is 16 amino acids. The germline V gene encodes CDR1 SGHTA and CDR2 FQGNSA.

The V and J genes are TRBV18 and TRBJ1-5; the D gene is possibly TRBD1 (5 bases). V shed 3 bases and J shed 2 bases, with 11 bases lying between them. This CDR3 contains 15 residues. CDR1 is KGHSH and CDR2 is LQKENI in the germline V gene. CDR3 sequence: CASSPNQGRNQPQHF. The CDR3 DNA reads TGTGCCAGCTCACCTAATCAGGGTCGCAATCAGCCCCAGCATTTT.

In DNA form, the CDR3 reads TGCGCCAGCAGCTTGGAGGGACAGAATCAGCCCCAGCATTTT. It codes for CASSLEGQNQPQHF. This rearrangement joins TRBV5-1 to TRBJ1-5; 7 nucleotides line up with TRBD1. The CDR3 consists of 14 residues. The germline gives CDR1 SGHRS, CDR2 YFSETQ. After removal of 0 bases from V and 4 bases from J, the junction contained 1 base not matched to a gene.

The V and J genes are TRBV5-4 and TRBJ2-1; D perhaps matches TRBD2 (6 bases). This CDR3 spans 13 amino acids. Per the germline V gene, CDR1 is SGHNT and CDR2 is YYREEE (reference sequence). The V end lost 0 bases, the J end lost 9 bases, and 10 bases lay between the germline ends. CDR3 DNA sequence: TGTGCCAGCAGCTTGGCCGGGAGAGGTGAGCAGTTCTTC. Translated: CASSLAGRGEQFF.

CDR3 sequence reads: CASSFQEVETEAFF. The CDR3 nucleotides read TGTGCCAGCAGCTTTCAGGAGGTGGAGACTGAAGCTTTCTTT. The chain recombines TRBV5-5 with TRBJ1-1; unclear D gene. Trimming took off 2 bases at V and 5 bases at J, with 13 bases between the two ends. The CDR3 covers 14 residues. Germline CDR1 is SGHKS and CDR2 is YYEKEE (reference sequence).

The DNA for the CDR3 is TGTGCCACCAGTCTATCCCCTACCCACAATGAGCAGTTCTTC. Protein: CATSLSPTHNEQFF. This chain connects TRBV24-1 to TRBJ2-1; D not resolved. Germline CDR1 and CDR2: KGHDR and SFDVKD. CDR3 size: 14 residues. With 6 bases removed from V and 5 bases from J, the gap between germline ends came to 13 bases.

The chain employs TRBV5-4 and TRBJ1-3, with 8 positions matching TRBD1. The CDR3 extends over 17 amino acids. Germline CDR1 reads SGHNT; CDR2 reads YYREEE (reference sequence). V lost 0 bases to trimming and J lost 2 bases; unmatched junction nucleotides: 7. The CDR3 region has the DNA TGTGCCAGCAGCTTGGCGGCCGGCAGGGGGCCTGGAAACACCATATATTTT. Amino acid sequence: CASSLAAGRGPGNTIYF. Combining the CDR3 with reference TRBV5-4 and TRBJ1-3 gives the whole variable domain ETGVTQSPTHLIKTRGQQVTLRCSSQSGHNTVSWYQQALGQGPQFIFQYYREEENGRGNFPPRFSGLQFPNYSSELNVNALELDDSALYLCASSLAAGRGPGNTIYFGEGSWLTVV.

The chain employs TRBV11-2 and TRBJ2-7, with TRBD1 matching over 9 bases. The CDR3 totals 14 residues. From germline, CDR1 is SGHAT and CDR2 FQNNGV. The V segment lost 4 bases and the J segment 5 bases; nucleotides outside the gene matches: 6. CDR3 in amino acids: CASSSAGQGHEQYF. CDR3 nucleotide sequence: TGTGCCAGCAGCTCCGCCGGACAGGGGCACGAGCAGTACTTC.

The chain joins TRBV7-9 to TRBJ2-2; 11 bases are a match to TRBD2. Germline CDR1 and CDR2: SEHNR and FQNEAQ (reference sequence). V lost 2 bases and J lost 4; bases outside the gene matches: 3. This CDR3 is built from 16 residues. In DNA form, the CDR3 reads TGTGCCAGCAGCTTAATTCTAGCGGGGGGCACCGGGGAGCTGTTTTTT. Amino acids: CASSLILAGGTGELFF.

The V gene is TRBV6-5, the J gene TRBJ2-2; 12 bases map to TRBD2. The V and J ends lost 9 bases and 6 bases, in that order; junction bases with no gene match: 8. This CDR3 region has 15 residues. Germline V gene sequence: CDR1 MNHEY, CDR2 SVGAGI. In DNA form, the CDR3 reads TGTGCCAGTTCTAGCGGGAGGGCCAAGGCCGGGGAGCTGTTTTTT. Its protein is CASSSGRAKAGELFF.

The chain recombines TRBV11-3 with TRBJ2-7, with 12 positions matching TRBD2. This CDR3 is built from 15 residues. V trimming: 5 bases; J trimming: 0 bases; junction bases outside the gene matches: 2. Germline V lookup: CDR1 SGHNT, CDR2 YENEEA. Here the CDR3 DNA reads TGTGCCAGCAGCCCGACTAGCGGGAGCTCCTACGAGCAGTACTTC. Protein product: CASSPTSGSSYEQYF.

The chain joins TRBV19 to TRBJ1-1; 8 bases agree with TRBD1. The germline CDR1 and CDR2 sequences are LNHDA and SQIVND (reference sequence). CDR3 size: 15 residues. Unmatched junction bases numbered 8, after V lost 3 bases and J lost 5 bases. The CDR3 protein is CASSIPRTGRTEAFF. Written as DNA, the CDR3 is TGTGCCAGTAGTATCCCTAGGACAGGGAGGACTGAAGCTTTCTTT.

The chain carries TRBV28 and TRBJ1-2, with D tentatively TRBD1 (6 bases). V lost 3 bases, J lost 4 bases, and 9 bases lay in between. CDR3 length equals 13 residues. Germline CDR1 MDHEN, CDR2 SYDVKM. The CDR3 protein is CASSFRGTYGYTF. DNA of the CDR3: TGTGCCAGCAGTTTCAGGGGAACCTATGGCTACACCTTC.